These T cell receptor beta chains were read from a single sample in a study of identical twins. TCRdb analysed the 5' RACE reads with MiXCR anew, one entry per CDR3 protein. This sample has about 530,000 distinct CDR3 sequences, with around 24% found just once. Another study also made use of these data, one on yellow fever vaccine responses in identical twins.

Sequencing input: CD4+ T cells sorted from blood. These receptors all stem from a woman under 30 in good health. Each CDR3 is given with its conserved first and last residue. D genes are given only for firm matches. Clone size is stated in some rows and not others, as once, few, many or a class when expanded.

12	TRBV28	-	TRBJ2-7	-	TGTGCCAGCAGTTTACCTCAGTTCGGGCAGTACTTC	CASSLPQFGQYF
16	TRBV7-8	-	TRBJ2-3	-	TGTGCCAGCGGGCAGGCCGGGGACTCCGCTTCGGGCACGCAGTATTTT	CASGQAGDSASGTQYF
15	TRBV10-3	few	TRBJ1-4	-	TGTGCCATCAGCGCAGGACCGACAACTAATGAAAAACTGTTTTTT	CAISAGPTTNEKLFF
18	TRBV4-2	-	TRBJ2-2	-	TGTGCCAGCAGCCGAGGGGGGGCGGCGGGCCCCGGGGCCGGGGAGCTGTTTTTT	CASSRGGAAGPGAGELFF
13	TRBV12-3/TRBV12-4	many	TRBJ1-1	-	TGTGCCAGCAGTCGACAGAGGAACACTGAAGCTTTCTTT	CASSRQRNTEAFF
17	TRBV7-8	few	TRBJ2-5	TRBD2	TGTGCCAGCAGCTCCGGACTAGCGGGAGGCTACCAAGAGACCCAGTACTTC	CASSSGLAGGYQETQYF
13	TRBV2	-	TRBJ2-1	-	TGTGCCAGCACCCCTAATATTGTGAATGAGCAGTTCTTC	CASTPNIVNEQFF
14	TRBV9	-	TRBJ2-7	-	TGTGCCAGCAGCGTAGACAGGTACGCCTACGAGCAGTACTTC	CASSVDRYAYEQYF
13	TRBV24-1	-	TRBJ2-2	-	TGTGCCACCGATGACCGGAACACCGGGGAGCTGTTTTTT	CATDDRNTGELFF
12	TRBV11-2	few	TRBJ1-3	-	TGTGCCAGCAGCTTAACCAGAAACACCATATATTTT	CASSLTRNTIYF
14	TRBV12-3/TRBV12-4	few	TRBJ2-1	TRBD2	TGTGCCAGCAGACTGACTAGCGGGAGTTATGAGCAGTTCTTC	CASRLTSGSYEQFF
12	TRBV12-3/TRBV12-4	-	TRBJ2-5	TRBD1	TGTGCCAGCAGCAAACAGGGGTGGACCCAGTACTTC	CASSKQGWTQYF
15	TRBV7-9	few	TRBJ1-1	-	TGTGCCAGCAGCCCAGTGGGCAGGGGCTCACCTGAAGCTTTCTTT	CASSPVGRGSPEAFF
13	TRBV9	-	TRBJ2-5	-	TGTGCCAGCAGCGTCTTTATGGCGGAGACCCAGTACTTC	CASSVFMAETQYF
13	TRBV20-1	few	TRBJ2-7	TRBD2	TGCAGTGCTAGCCCGGGGGGTACCTACGAGCAGTACTTC	CSASPGGTYEQYF
12	TRBV5-5	-	TRBJ1-1	-	TGTGCCAGCAGCACACAGAACACTGAAGCTTTCTTT	CASSTQNTEAFF
11	TRBV12-3/TRBV12-4	many	TRBJ1-4	-	TGTGCCAGCAGTTTAAGTGAAAAACTGTTTTTT	CASSLSEKLFF
19	TRBV14	-	TRBJ2-1	-	TGTGCCAGCAGCCAAGATGGTATGACTTACGGGAGAGGCTACAATGAGCAGTTCTTC	CASSQDGMTYGRGYNEQFF
13	TRBV2	few	TRBJ1-1	-	TGTGCCAGCAGCTCAGACTTGAACACTGAAGCTTTCTTT	CASSSDLNTEAFF
16	TRBV4-1	-	TRBJ2-3	-	TGCGCCAGCAGCCATCGACGAACGGGCAGCACAGATACGCAGTATTTT	CASSHRRTGSTDTQYF
14	TRBV10-3	few	TRBJ2-2	-	TGTGCCATCAGTGCCAGGCCGAACACCGGGGAGCTGTTTTTT	CAISARPNTGELFF
14	TRBV3-1	-	TRBJ2-3	TRBD2	TGTGCCAGCAGCCAGAGAGCGGGGGAAGATACGCAGTATTTT	CASSQRAGEDTQYF
13	TRBV28	few	TRBJ2-7	-	TGTGCCACCCGTCCCGGGAGCTTTTACGAGCAGTACTTC	CATRPGSFYEQYF
15	TRBV9	-	TRBJ2-1	-	TGTGCCAGCAGTACTAGCTCAGCCCTCTACAATGAGCAGTTCTTC	CASSTSSALYNEQFF
12	TRBV11-2	few	TRBJ1-6	-	TGTGCCAGCAGCTTTGGGAATTCACCCCTCCACTTT	CASSFGNSPLHF
17	TRBV11-2	few	TRBJ1-1	-	TGTGCCAGCAGCTTAATGCGGGGTGCGGGGGCCAACGCTGAAGCTTTCTTT	CASSLMRGAGANAEAFF
18	TRBV12-5	-	TRBJ2-2	-	TGTGCTAGTGGTTTGGTACTAGGACCGTCCGACGGGGCCGGGGAGCTGTTTTTT	CASGLVLGPSDGAGELFF
14	TRBV25-1	few	TRBJ2-7	TRBD1	TGTGCCAGCAGTGAAAGACAGGGGAGATACGAGCAGTACTTC	CASSERQGRYEQYF
15	TRBV9	-	TRBJ2-2	-	TGTGCCAGCAGCCCCGCGGGAATGGGTACCGGGGAGCTGTTTTTT	CASSPAGMGTGELFF
15	TRBV9	-	TRBJ2-1	-	TGTGCCAGCAGCGTAGGCCCGGACTCCTACAATGAGCAGTTCTTC	CASSVGPDSYNEQFF
15	TRBV28	-	TRBJ2-5	TRBD1	TGTGCCAGCAGCCGGAGACAGGGGGTGCAAGAGACCCAGTACTTC	CASSRRQGVQETQYF